In this sample, the clone carrying this T cell receptor beta chain turned up many times. Antigen unknown. The sample is drawn from a study of T cells after yellow fever vaccination. About the research overall: Researchers used SMART-Seq v4 Ultra Low Input to prepare fractions that had low cell numbers.

5'RACE template switching produced TCR cDNA carrying a universal primer site and UMIs. From the 5' RACE reads, TCRdb called clonotypes with MiXCR, one entry per CDR3 protein. The data show 300,000 to 350,000 distinct CDR3 sequences, 7% to 9% seen once. Study conclusions and caveats: Primary-vaccination clones mostly resurfaced post-booster (just under 98% CD4, approximately 89% CD8). Abundant contaminating clonotypes from the bulk population could appear in FACS-sorted repertoires.

The CDR3 is 13 residues long. In germline, CDR1 is SGHRS, CDR2 YFSETQ. The V gene lost 0 bases and the J gene lost 8 bases, with 11 bases spanning the gap. The sequence came from a man aged 18 to 35 who received the YFV17D yellow fever vaccine. The chain employs TRBV5-1 and TRBJ1-2, with D unclear. The specimen was PBMCs, collected about 41 days after the first yellow fever vaccination. The CDR3 loop reads CASSLDRVTGYTF. The CDR3, as DNA: TGCGCCAGCAGCTTGGACAGAGTAACGGGCTACACCTTC.